This T cell receptor (beta chain) was observed in a study of long-term antiretroviral therapy in people with HIV. V trimming: 4 bases; J trimming: 5 bases; junction bases outside the gene matches: 8. This CDR3 comprises 14 residues. Germline V gene lookup returns CDR1 MGHRA and CDR2 YSYEKL. The libraries were made with immunoSEQ v3.0 at survey level. Some clones are missing from TCRdb's copy, which holds only in-frame ones; the method was immunoSEQ multiplex PCR. The sample lists about 33,000 clones; roughly 80% were seen once. Cryopreserved PBMC, at roughly 1-10 million per sample, were present before DNA extraction.

The V and J genes are TRBV4-1 and TRBJ2-7, with TRBD1 matching over 7 bases. The origin of this receptor is a woman aged 45-65 years with HIV. Specimen: unsorted PBMCs, collected 2 years after starting antiretroviral therapy. The CDR3 nucleotides read TGCGCCAGCAGCCTGACGCTAGGGGGCGACGAGCAGTACGTC. It codes for CASSLTLGGDEQYV.